This TCR beta chain came from a study of yellow fever vaccine responses in identical twins (dated by TCRdb to the late 2010s). In terms of the full investigation: The study precisely tracked vaccine-responding T cell clones in identical twins. Study-level results and caveats: The T cell response to vaccination in identical twins was reported by the authors to appear partly convergent and partly personalized.

As concerns this clonotype: Its antigen is not yet known. Base qualities are not recorded, but no much larger clone differs from it by a single base.

Receptor amplification or capture employed RT-PCR. Sequencing was performed on an Illumina HiSeq 2500. TCRdb applied fastp at Q25 and MiXCR to the public reads, then kept only in-frame beta chains. One record per CDR3 amino acid sequence lists the most common genes and DNA. The table for this sample lists nearly 3,500 distinct CDR3 sequences; more than 70% of them were counted only once. The ten largest clonotypes hold 2.5% to 3% of the sample. V trim: 2 bases; J trim: 4 bases; unmatched bases: 3. The germline V gene supplies CDR1 KGHSH and CDR2 LQKENI. Measured from the cysteine to the phenylalanine, the CDR3 is 15 residues long. Only the CDR3 DNA stays, 45 bases, in frame from base 1.

The sequence was collected from a woman aged 18-29 years who received the yellow fever vaccine. Donor details come from another sample of the same person, matched by shared clones. The sequencing used T cells from blood (PBMCs), unsorted or a sorted subset (not recorded which), collected before or after yellow fever vaccination (not recorded which). The rearrangement combines TRBV18 with TRBJ2-1, and 9 bases in between align with TRBD2. The CDR3 sequence is CASSPGLANYNEQFF. Here is the DNA: TGTGCCAGCTCACCAGGACTAGCGAATTACAATGAGCAGTTCTTC.